Listed below are T cell receptor beta chains from one sample, sequenced in a study of blood T cell repertoires in COVID-19. The repertoire was sequenced with immunoSEQ multiplex PCR; TCRdb's copy has only in-frame clones and lacks some. The repertoire has approximately 220,000 clones, 80% to 85% of them found once; the top ten carry about 2.1%. The sequencing sample was made of peripheral blood. These receptors all stem from a woman aged 55-70 years with acute or convalescent COVID-19. Both conserved end residues are part of each CDR3. A D gene is named only where the DNA matches it firmly. Expanded clones get a size class; other rows say once, few or many, or leave the size out.

D gene	V gene	clone size	J gene	CDR3 protein	CDR3 DNA
.	TRBV5-3	.	TRBJ1-2	CARSIHSPENDYGYTF	TGTGCCAGAAGCATACATAGTCCGGAGAACGACTATGGCTACACCTTC
.	TRBV18	.	TRBJ2-3	CASSPLGGAYTDTQYF	TGTGCCAGCTCACCACTGGGGGGGGCGTACACAGATACGCAGTATTTT
.	TRBV6-6	.	TRBJ2-3	CASKVGQNTDTQYF	TGTGCCAGCAAAGTAGGACAGAACACAGATACGCAGTATTTT
TRBD2	TRBV10-3	once	TRBJ2-3	CAITARAGGPTDTQYF	TGTGCCATCACCGCCCGAGCGGGGGGGCCCACAGATACGCAGTATTTT
TRBD1	TRBV27	.	TRBJ1-5	CASSLWGTGDQPQHF	TGTGCCAGCAGTTTATGGGGGACAGGGGATCAGCCCCAGCATTTT
TRBD2	TRBV19	.	TRBJ2-1	CASIPSGGAYNEQFF	TGTGCCAGTATCCCTAGCGGGGGGGCCTACAATGAGCAGTTCTTC
TRBD1	TRBV9	.	TRBJ2-3	CASSVAGQGPRYF	TGTGCCAGCAGCGTAGCAGGACAGGGACCTCGGTATTTT
.	TRBV7-2	.	TRBJ1-6	CASSSQLGQQTPLHF	TGTGCCAGCAGCTCGCAGTTAGGACAGCAGACACCCCTCCACTTT
.	TRBV6-5	.	TRBJ2-1	CASSYVGVWDNEQFF	TGTGCCAGCAGTTACGTGGGCGTATGGGACAATGAGCAGTTCTTC
TRBD1	TRBV5-1	.	TRBJ1-1	CASSRTGRTEAFF	TGCGCCAGCAGCCGGACAGGGCGGACTGAAGCTTTCTTT
.	TRBV4-3	once	TRBJ1-6	CASSQEFAGADRYNSPLHF	TGCGCCAGCAGCCAAGAATTTGCGGGGGCCGACCGCTATAATTCACCCCTCCACTTT
.	TRBV2	.	TRBJ1-4	CASSGAATNEKLFF	TGTGCCAGTTCAGGGGCTGCAACTAATGAAAAACTGTTTTTT
.	TRBV11-1	.	TRBJ2-3	CASSFDRPRTDTQYF	TGTGCCAGCAGCTTCGACAGGCCCCGAACAGATACGCAGTATTTT